What follows are 7 T cell receptor beta chains derived from one specimen sequenced in a study of cytomegalovirus exposure and HLA in healthy donors. PCR amplification relied on 60 Vbeta primers (plus 13 Jbeta primers). TCRdb keeps only in-frame clones here, not all; method: immunoSEQ multiplex PCR. Found here are approximately 170,000 clones, roughly 72% of them singletons; the top ten hold approximately 2.2%. The sequenced sample consisted of PBMCs. The source of these receptors is a woman aged 25 to 39 in good health and CMV-seropositive.

J is TRBJ1-5 and V is TRBV12-5; 9 bases line up with TRBD1. Trimming took 2 bases from V and 5 from J; bases not matched to a gene: 19. The CDR3 runs 20 residues. In germline, CDR1 is LGHNT, CDR2 FRNRAP. The CDR3 region has the DNA TGTGCTAGTGGTTTGCCCAATCCGGGACAGGGAGTATACAGGGATCAGCCCCAGCATTTT. It translates to CASGLPNPGQGVYRDQPQHF.

This chain joins TRBV5-4 and TRBJ2-4; TRBD1 might be the D (5 bases). V lost 3 bases and J 1 base, leaving 14 bases between the germline ends. Looked up from germline, CDR1 is SGHNT and CDR2 is YYREEE (reference sequence). This CDR3 spans 16 amino acids. In DNA form, the CDR3 reads TGTGCCAGCAGCTCCCGAAGGGGTTTGGCCAAAAACATTCAGTACTTC. The encoded protein is CASSSRRGLAKNIQYF.

The chain joins TRBV5-4 to TRBJ2-1; TRBD2 aligns across 9 bases. There are 15 residues in the CDR3. Germline lookup yields CDR1 SGHNT and CDR2 YYREEE (reference sequence). J lost 9 bases, V lost 0 bases, and 7 bases had no gene match. The CDR3 DNA reads as TGTGCCAGCAGCTTGGCCAGCGGGGGGATCGGTGAGCAGTTCTTC. This encodes CASSLASGGIGEQFF.

This clone is a singleton in its sample. This rearrangement joins TRBV11-2 to TRBJ2-7, with TRBD2 matching 8 bases. The CDR3 covers 18 residues. Per the germline V gene, CDR1 is SGHAT and CDR2 is FQNNGV. J lost 0 bases, V lost 7 bases, and 17 bases had no gene match. The CDR3 loop is CASNRHGGVSSYSYEQYF. CDR3 coding DNA: TGTGCCAGCAACAGACACGGGGGGGTCTCATCTTACTCCTACGAGCAGTACTTC.

The chain has TRBV6-5 and TRBJ2-5, with TRBD1 matching over 7 bases. Germline V gives CDR1 MNHEY, CDR2 SVGAGI. Trimming cost V 0 bases and J 6 bases; bases outside gene matches: 4. The CDR3 covers 14 residues. CDR3 sequence: CASSYSTGVKTQYF. The CDR3, as DNA: TGTGCCAGCAGTTACTCCACAGGGGTAAAGACCCAGTACTTC.

The chain couples TRBV7-2 to TRBJ1-2; 9 positions agree with TRBD1. The CDR3 sequence is 15 residues long. CDR1 and CDR2 (germline): SGHTA, FQGNSA. The ends lost 7 bases at V and 0 bases at J; junction bases unmatched: 6. The CDR3 DNA follows: TGTGCCAGCAACCTAGGGACAGGGACTAACTATGGCTACACCTTC. As protein: CASNLGTGTNYGYTF.

This sequence joins TRBV7-6 and TRBJ2-7; 7 nucleotides line up with TRBD2. Germline V gene lookup returns CDR1 SGHVS and CDR2 FNYEAQ. Losses at the gene ends were 4 bases for V and 6 bases for J; bases not matched to a gene: 6. The CDR3 consists of 13 residues. CDR3 loop: CASSSSGGAEQYF. The CDR3 DNA sequence: TGTGCCAGCAGCTCCTCGGGAGGTGCCGAGCAGTACTTC.